This T cell receptor (beta chain) appears in the sequencing data of a study of cytomegalovirus exposure and HLA in healthy donors. General study findings and limits: A later analysis found first-cohort TCR clusters tended to co-occur in the approximately 110 validation repertoires. Associated with cytomegalovirus, according to the listing, were 150 to 200 TCR beta chains. It was reportedly the case that the classifier diagnosed cytomegalovirus status with high specificity and sensitivity.

Some clones are missing from TCRdb's copy, which holds only in-frame ones; the method was immunoSEQ multiplex PCR. The top ten hold about 0.91% of the sample, which has roughly 300,000 clones, about nine tenths seen once. Germline V gene data show CDR1 as LNHDA and CDR2 as SQIVND (reference sequence). This CDR3 has 14 residues. J was trimmed by 8 bases and V by 4 bases; bases with no gene match: 7. As for this clone: Its antigen is unidentified.

Sample: PBMCs. The chain uses TRBV19 and TRBJ1-4, with 7 bases that match TRBD1. The clonotype originates from a young woman in good health and CMV-seronegative. CDR3 sequence: CASSRGQQIEKLFF. DNA of the CDR3: TGTGCCAGTAGTAGGGGACAGCAGATCGAAAAACTGTTTTTT. Based on the CDR3 plus reference TRBV19 and TRBJ1-4, the full variable domain is DGGITQSPKYLFRKEGQNVTLSCEQNLNHDAMYWYRQDPGQGLRLIYYSQIVNDFQKGDIAEGYSVSREKKESFPLTVTSAQKNPTAFYLCASSRGQQIEKLFFGSGTQLSVL.